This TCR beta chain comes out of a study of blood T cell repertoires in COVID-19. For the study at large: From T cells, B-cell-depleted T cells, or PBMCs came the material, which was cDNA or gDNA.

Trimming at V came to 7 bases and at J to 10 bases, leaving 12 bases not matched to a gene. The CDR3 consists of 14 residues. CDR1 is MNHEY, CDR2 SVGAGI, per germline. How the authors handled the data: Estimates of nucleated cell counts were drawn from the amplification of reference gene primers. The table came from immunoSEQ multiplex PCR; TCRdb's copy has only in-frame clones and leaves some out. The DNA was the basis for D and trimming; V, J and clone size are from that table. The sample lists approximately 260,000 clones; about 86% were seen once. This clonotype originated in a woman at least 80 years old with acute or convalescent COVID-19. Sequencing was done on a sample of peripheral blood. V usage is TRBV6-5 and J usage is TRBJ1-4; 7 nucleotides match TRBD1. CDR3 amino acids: CASIGRSQGGKLFF. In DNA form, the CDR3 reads TGTGCCAGCATAGGCAGGTCGCAGGGGGGAAAACTGTTTTTT.